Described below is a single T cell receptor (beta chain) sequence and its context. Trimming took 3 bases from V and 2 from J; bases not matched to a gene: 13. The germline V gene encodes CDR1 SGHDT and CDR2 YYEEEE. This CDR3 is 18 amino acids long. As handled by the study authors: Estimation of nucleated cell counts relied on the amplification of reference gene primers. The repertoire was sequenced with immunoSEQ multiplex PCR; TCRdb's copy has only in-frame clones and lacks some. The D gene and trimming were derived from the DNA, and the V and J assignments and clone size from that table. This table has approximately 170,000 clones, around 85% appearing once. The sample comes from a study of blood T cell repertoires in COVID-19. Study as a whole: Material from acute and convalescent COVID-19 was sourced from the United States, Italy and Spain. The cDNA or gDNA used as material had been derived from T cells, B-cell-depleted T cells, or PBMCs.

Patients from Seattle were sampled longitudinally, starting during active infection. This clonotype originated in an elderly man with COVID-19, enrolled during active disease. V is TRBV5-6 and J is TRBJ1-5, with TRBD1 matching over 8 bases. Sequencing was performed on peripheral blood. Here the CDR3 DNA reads TGTGCCAGCAGCTATGGTGGGACAGGAGGGGGGGGCAATCAGCCCCAGCATTTT. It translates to CASSYGGTGGGGNQPQHF.